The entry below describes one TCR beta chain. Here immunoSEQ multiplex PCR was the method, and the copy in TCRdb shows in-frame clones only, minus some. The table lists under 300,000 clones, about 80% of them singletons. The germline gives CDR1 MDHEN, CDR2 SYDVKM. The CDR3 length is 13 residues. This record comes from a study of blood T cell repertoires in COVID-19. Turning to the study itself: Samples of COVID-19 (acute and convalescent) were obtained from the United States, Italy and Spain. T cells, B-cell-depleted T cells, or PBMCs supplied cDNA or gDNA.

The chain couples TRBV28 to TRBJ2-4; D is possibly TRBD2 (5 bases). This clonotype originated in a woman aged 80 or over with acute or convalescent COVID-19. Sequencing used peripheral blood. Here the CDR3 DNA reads TGTGTTACCGTCGGCGGGGCCAAAAACATTCAGTACTTC. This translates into CVTVGGAKNIQYF. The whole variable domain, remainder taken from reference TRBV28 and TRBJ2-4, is DVKVTQSSRYLVKRTGEKVFLECVQDMDHENMFWYRQDPGLGLRLIYFSYDVKMKEKGDIPEGYSVSREKKERFSLILESASTNQTSMYLCVTVGGAKNIQYFGAGTRLSVL.